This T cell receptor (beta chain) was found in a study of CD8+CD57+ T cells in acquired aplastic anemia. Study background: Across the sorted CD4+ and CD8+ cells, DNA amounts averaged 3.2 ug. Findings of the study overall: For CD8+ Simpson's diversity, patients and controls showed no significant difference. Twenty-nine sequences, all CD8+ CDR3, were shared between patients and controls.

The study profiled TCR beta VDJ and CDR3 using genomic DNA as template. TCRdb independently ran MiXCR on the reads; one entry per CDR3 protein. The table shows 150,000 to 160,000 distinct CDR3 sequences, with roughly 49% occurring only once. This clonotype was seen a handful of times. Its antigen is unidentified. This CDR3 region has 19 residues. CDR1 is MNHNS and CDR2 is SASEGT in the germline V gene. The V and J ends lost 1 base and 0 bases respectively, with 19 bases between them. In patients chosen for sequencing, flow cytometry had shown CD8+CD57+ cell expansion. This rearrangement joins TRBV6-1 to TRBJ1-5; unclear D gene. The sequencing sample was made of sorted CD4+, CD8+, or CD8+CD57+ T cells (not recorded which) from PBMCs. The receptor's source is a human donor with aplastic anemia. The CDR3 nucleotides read TGTGCCAGCAGTGAAGGTCGGTCGATGGCTGGGGATAGCAATCAGCCCCAGCATTTT. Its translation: CASSEGRSMAGDSNQPQHF.